Given below is one T cell receptor beta chain in context. Its antigen is currently unknown. The CDR3 is made up of 15 amino acids. Trimming at V came to 2 bases and at J to 0 bases, leaving 3 bases not matched to a gene. Germline V gene sequence: CDR1 MNHEY, CDR2 SVGAGI. The data belong to a study of cytomegalovirus exposure and HLA in healthy donors. Clones were sequenced by immunoSEQ multiplex PCR, and TCRdb holds only the in-frame ones, with some missing. The data contain more than 200,000 clones, 90% of them singletons. Findings and caveats of the study: The investigators catalogued some 150 TCR beta chains as cytomegalovirus-associated.

The rearrangement links TRBV6-5 to TRBJ2-7; 8 nucleotides align to TRBD2. This TCR derives from a woman in her thirties in good health and CMV-seronegative. Specimen: PBMCs. The CDR3 protein is CASSYLAGSSYEQYF. CDR3 coding DNA: TGTGCCAGCAGTTACCTAGCGGGTAGCTCCTACGAGCAGTACTTC.